This T cell receptor (beta chain) originates from a study of cytomegalovirus exposure and HLA in healthy donors. Broader study findings: The authors enumerated 150 to 200 TCR beta chains as linked to cytomegalovirus.

The PCR made use of 60 Vbeta and 13 Jbeta primers. Repertoires were generated with immunoSEQ multiplex PCR, while TCRdb's copy carries only in-frame clones and drops some. The table records over 150,000 clones, around 79% of them present only once. Worth noting for this clone: Its antigen is currently unknown.

Germline V gene data show CDR1 as MNHEY and CDR2 as SVGAGI. V was pared by 6 bases and J by 2 bases, with 6 bases of the junction left unmatched. This CDR3 is 14 amino acids long. The sequence derives from a man aged 18 to 29 in good health and CMV-seronegative. This chain connects TRBV6-5 to TRBJ2-7, with TRBD1 matching 8 bases. Sequences were obtained from PBMCs. The CDR3 reads CASRLGTGTYEQYF. CDR3 sequence (DNA): TGTGCCAGCAGACTCGGGACAGGCACCTACGAGCAGTACTTC.